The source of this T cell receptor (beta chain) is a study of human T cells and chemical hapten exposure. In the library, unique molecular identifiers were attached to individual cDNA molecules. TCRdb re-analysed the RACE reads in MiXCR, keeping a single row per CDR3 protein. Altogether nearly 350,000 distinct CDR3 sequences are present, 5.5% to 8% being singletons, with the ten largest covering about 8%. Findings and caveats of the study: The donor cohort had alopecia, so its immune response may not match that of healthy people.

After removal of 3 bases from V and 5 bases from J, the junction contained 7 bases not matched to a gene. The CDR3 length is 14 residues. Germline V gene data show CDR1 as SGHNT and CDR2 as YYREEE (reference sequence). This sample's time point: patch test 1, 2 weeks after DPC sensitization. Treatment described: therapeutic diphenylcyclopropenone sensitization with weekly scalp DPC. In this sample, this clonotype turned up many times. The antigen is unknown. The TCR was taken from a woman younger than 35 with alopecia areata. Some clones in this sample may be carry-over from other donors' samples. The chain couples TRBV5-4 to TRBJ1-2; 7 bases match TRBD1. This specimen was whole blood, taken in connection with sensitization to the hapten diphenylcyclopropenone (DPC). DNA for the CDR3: TGTGCCAGCAGCTCTACCGGGACAGATTATGGCTACACCTTC. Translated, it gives CASSSTGTDYGYTF.